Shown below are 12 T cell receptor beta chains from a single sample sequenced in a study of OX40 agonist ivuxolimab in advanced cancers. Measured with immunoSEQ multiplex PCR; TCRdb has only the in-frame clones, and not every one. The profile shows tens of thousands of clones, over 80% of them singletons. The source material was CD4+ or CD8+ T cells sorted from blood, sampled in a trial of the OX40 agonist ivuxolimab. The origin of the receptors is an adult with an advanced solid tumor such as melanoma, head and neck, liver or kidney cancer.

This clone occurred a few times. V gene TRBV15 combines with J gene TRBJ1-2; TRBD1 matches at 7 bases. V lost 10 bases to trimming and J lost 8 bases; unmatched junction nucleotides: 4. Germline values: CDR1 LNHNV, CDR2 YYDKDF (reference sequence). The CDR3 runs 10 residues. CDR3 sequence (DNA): TGTGCCAGCGACAGGGCCGGCTACACCTTC. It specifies CASDRAGYTF.

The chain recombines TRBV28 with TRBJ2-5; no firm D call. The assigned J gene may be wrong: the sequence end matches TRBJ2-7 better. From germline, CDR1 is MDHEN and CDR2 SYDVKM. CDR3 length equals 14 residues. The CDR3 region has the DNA TGTGCCAGCAGTAGCCCCGGCCAAGGCTACGAGCAGTACTTC. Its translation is CASSSPGQGYEQYF.

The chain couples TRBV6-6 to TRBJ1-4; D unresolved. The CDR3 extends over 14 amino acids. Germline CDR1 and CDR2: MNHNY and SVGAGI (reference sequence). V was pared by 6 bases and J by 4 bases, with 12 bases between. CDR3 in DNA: TGTGCCAGCAGCCTTGGCCGATATAATGAAAAACTGTTTTTT. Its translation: CASSLGRYNEKLFF.

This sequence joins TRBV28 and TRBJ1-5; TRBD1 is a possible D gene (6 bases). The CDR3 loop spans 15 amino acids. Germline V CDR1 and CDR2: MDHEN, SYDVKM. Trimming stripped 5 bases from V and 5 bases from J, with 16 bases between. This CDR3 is CASSPRQVVDQPQHF. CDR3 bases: TGTGCCAGCAGTCCAAGACAGGTTGTGGATCAGCCCCAGCATTTT.

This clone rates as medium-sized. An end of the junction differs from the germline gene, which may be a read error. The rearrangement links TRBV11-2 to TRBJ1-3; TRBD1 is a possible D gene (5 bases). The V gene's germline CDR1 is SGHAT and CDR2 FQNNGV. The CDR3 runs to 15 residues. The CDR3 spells CASSLSTGSENTIYF. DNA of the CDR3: TGTGCCAGCAGCTTATCCACAGGATCTGAAAACACCATATATTTT.

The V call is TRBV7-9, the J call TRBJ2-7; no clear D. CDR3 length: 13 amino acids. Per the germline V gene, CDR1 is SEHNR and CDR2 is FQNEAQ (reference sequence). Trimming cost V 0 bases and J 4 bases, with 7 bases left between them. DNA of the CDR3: TGTGCCAGCAGCTTAGCCCTAAGTTACGAGCAGTACTTC. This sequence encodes CASSLALSYEQYF. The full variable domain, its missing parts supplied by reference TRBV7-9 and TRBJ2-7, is DTGVSQNPRHKITKRGQNVTFRCDPISEHNRLYWYRQTLGQGPEFLTYFQNEAQLEKSRLLSDRFSAERPKGSFSTLEIQRTEQGDSAMYLCASSLALSYEQYFGPGTRLTVT.

The CDR3 DNA reads as TGTGCTAGTGGTTTCGCCCAGGTGGGGGGCGACGAGCAGTACTTC. Translation: CASGFAQVGGDEQYF. This chain joins TRBV12-5 and TRBJ2-5, with D perhaps assigned TRBD1 or TRBD2 (6 bases each). The last part of the DNA fits TRBJ2-7 better; the J call may be wrong. Germline loops: CDR1 LGHNT, CDR2 FRNRAP. The CDR3 is 15 amino acids.

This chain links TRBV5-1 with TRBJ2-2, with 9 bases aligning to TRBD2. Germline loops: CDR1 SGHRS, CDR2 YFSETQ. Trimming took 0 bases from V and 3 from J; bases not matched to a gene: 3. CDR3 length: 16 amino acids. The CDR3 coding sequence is TGCGCCAGCAGCTTGGGGCTAGCGGGACACACCGGGGAGCTGTTTTTT. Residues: CASSLGLAGHTGELFF.

In DNA, the CDR3 is TGTGCCAGCAGGTTGGGACAGCTAAACACTGAAGCTTTCTTT. Translated, it gives CASRLGQLNTEAFF. The J gene is TRBJ1-1, the V gene TRBV28; 7 bases agree with TRBD1. The CDR3 is 14 amino acids. With 6 bases clipped from V and 2 bases from J, the junction kept 6 bases outside the gene matches. Germline CDR1 reads MDHEN; CDR2 reads SYDVKM.

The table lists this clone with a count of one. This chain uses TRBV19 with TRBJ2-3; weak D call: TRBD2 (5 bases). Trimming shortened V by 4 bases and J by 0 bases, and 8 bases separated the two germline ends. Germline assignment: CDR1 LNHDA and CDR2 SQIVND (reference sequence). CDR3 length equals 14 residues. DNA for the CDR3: TGTGCCAGTAGTAAGCGGAAGAGCACAGATACGCAGTATTTT. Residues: CASSKRKSTDTQYF. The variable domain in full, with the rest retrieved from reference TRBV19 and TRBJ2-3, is DGGITQSPKYLFRKEGQNVTLSCEQNLNHDAMYWYRQDPGQGLRLIYYSQIVNDFQKGDIAEGYSVSREKKESFPLTVTSAQKNPTAFYLCASSKRKSTDTQYFGPGTRLTVL.

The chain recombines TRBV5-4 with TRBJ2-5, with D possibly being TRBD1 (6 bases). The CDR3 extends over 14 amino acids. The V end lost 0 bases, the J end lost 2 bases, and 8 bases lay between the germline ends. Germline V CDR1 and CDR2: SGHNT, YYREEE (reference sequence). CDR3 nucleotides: TGTGCCAGCAGCTTGGACAGGGAACAAGAGACCCAGTACTTC. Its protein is CASSLDREQETQYF. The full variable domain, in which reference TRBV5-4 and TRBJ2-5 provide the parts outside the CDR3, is ETGVTQSPTHLIKTRGQQVTLRCSSQSGHNTVSWYQQALGQGPQFIFQYYREEENGRGNFPPRFSGLQFPNYSSELNVNALELDDSALYLCASSLDREQETQYFGPGTRLLVL.

The CDR3 coding sequence is TGTGCCAGTAGCGAGTGGTATACGCAGTATTTT. The encoded protein is CASSEWYTQYF. V is TRBV19 and J is TRBJ2-3; D unresolved. The V gene lost 6 bases and the J gene lost 7 bases, with 8 bases spanning the gap. The CDR3 runs to 11 residues. In germline, CDR1 is LNHDA, CDR2 SQIVND (reference sequence).